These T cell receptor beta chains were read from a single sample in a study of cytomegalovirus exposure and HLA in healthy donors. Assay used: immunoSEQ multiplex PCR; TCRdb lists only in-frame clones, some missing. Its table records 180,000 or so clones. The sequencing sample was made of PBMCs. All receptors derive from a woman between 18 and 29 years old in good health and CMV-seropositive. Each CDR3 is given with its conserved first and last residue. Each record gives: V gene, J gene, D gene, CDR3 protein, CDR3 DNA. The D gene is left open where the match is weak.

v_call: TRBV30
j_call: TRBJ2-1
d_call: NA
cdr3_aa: CAWSVPGGRGEQFF
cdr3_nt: TGTGCCTGGAGTGTACCCGGGGGTAGGGGTGAGCAGTTCTTC

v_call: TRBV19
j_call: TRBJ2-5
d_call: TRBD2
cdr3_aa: CASSVLGGRSQYF
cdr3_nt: TGTGCCAGTAGTGTGTTGGGCGGGAGGTCCCAGTACTTC

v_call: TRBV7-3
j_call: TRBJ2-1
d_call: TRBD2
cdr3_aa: CASSLRLAGDGEQFF
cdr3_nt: TGTGCCAGCAGCTTACGGCTAGCGGGGGATGGGGAGCAGTTCTTC

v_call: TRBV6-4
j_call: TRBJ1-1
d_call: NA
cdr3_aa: CASSVGGEDTEAFF
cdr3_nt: TGTGCCAGCAGTGTGGGGGGGGAGGATACTGAAGCTTTCTTT

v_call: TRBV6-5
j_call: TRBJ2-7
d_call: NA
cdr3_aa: CASRTMTGTLEQYF
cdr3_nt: TGTGCCAGCCGAACTATGACGGGAACTCTCGAGCAGTACTTC

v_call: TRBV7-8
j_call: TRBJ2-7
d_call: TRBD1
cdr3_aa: CASSPTPLYRDRELGVEQYF
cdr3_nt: TGTGCCAGCAGCCCGACCCCCCTTTATAGGGACAGGGAGTTAGGGGTCGAGCAGTACTTC

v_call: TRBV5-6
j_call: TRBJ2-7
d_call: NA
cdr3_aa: CASSLLVGGSHEQYF
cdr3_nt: TGTGCCAGCAGCTTACTGGTCGGGGGTAGCCACGAGCAGTACTTC

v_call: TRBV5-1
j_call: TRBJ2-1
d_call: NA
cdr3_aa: CASSLGPSSYNEQFF
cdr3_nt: TGCGCCAGCAGCTTGGGGCCCTCCAGCTACAATGAGCAGTTCTTC

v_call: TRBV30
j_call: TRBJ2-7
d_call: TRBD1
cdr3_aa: CAWSVYRGYEQYF
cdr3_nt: TGTGCCTGGAGTGTTTACAGGGGCTACGAGCAGTACTTC

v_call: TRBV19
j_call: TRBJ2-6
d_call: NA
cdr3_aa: CASRQDSSGANVLTF
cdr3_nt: TGTGCCAGTAGGCAGGATTCCTCTGGGGCCAACGTCCTGACTTTC

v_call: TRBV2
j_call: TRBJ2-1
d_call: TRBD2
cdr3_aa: CASSTKTSGSTYNEQFF
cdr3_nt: TGTGCCAGCAGTACAAAGACTAGCGGGAGCACCTACAATGAGCAGTTCTTC

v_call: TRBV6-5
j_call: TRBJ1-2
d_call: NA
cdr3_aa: CASSTGDYGYTF
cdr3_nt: TGTGCCAGCAGCACGGGGGACTATGGCTACACCTTC

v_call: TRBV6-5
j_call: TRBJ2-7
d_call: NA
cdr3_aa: CASSYSPNSYEQYF
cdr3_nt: TGTGCCAGCAGTTACTCGCCTAACTCCTACGAGCAGTACTTC

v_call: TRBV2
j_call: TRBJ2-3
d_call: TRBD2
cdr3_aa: CASLPRGDPSTDTQYF
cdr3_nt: TGTGCCAGCTTACCCCGGGGGGATCCTAGCACAGATACGCAGTATTTT

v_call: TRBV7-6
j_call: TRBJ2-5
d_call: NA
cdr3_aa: CASSLEGGTQYF
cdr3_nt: TGTGCCAGCAGCCTCGAAGGGGGGACCCAGTACTTC

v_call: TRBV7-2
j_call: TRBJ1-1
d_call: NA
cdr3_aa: CASSLDGQMNTEAFF
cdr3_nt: TGTGCCAGCAGCCTGGACGGACAAATGAACACTGAAGCTTTCTTT

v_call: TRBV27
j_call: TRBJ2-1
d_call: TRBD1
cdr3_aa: CASSSRTGTYNEQFF
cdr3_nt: TGTGCCAGCAGTTCTAGGACAGGGACCTACAATGAGCAGTTCTTC